Included here is one TCR beta chain sequence, with context. The data derive from a study of PD-L1 blockade in urothelial cancer. Study overall: At 3 weeks after treatment start (second dose) and again at 6 weeks, blood was analyzed.

Noted time point: pretreatment peripheral blood. CDR3 length: 13 amino acids. The V gene lost 4 bases and the J gene lost 5 bases, with 11 bases spanning the gap. Per the germline V gene, CDR1 is SGHTA and CDR2 is FQGNSA. Clones were sequenced by immunoSEQ multiplex PCR, and TCRdb holds only the in-frame ones, with some missing. The sample holds roughly 90,000 clones, roughly 90% seen once. The source was PBMCs, collected around atezolizumab (anti-PD-L1) treatment. The TCR sequence derives from a woman older than 75 with urothelial cancer. V usage is TRBV7-2 and J usage is TRBJ1-1; possible D gene TRBD1, 5 bases. This chain's CDR3 is CASSSIRDTEAFF. The CDR3 DNA reads as TGTGCCAGCAGCTCCATCAGGGATACTGAAGCTTTCTTT.